The entry below gives a single T cell receptor beta chain sequence along with its context. Its antigen remains unknown. The data belong to a study of graft-versus-host responses after intestinal transplantation. For the study at large: Anti-thymocyte globulin induction was given to all recipients, followed by tacrolimus and steroids for 2 to 3 years.

Libraries were prepared by immunoSEQ multiplex PCR; TCRdb keeps only in-frame clonotypes and omits some of them. The sample lists around 110,000 clones; 90% were seen once. The J segment lost 11 bases and the V segment lost 6 bases, leaving 7 bases of the junction unmatched. The CDR3 spans 11 residues. Germline CDR1 MNHNS, CDR2 SASEGT. Notes on the study in general: Present in recipient marrow, GvH clones included some that appeared first in ileum or blood.

The starting material was unstimulated CD4+ T cells sorted from spleen or lymph node cells, obtained before intestinal transplant. The receptor was isolated from a human donor who received an intestinal transplant. The chain uses TRBV6-1 and TRBJ2-7, with 7 positions matching TRBD2. The CDR3 nucleotides read TGTGCCAGCAGCTACGAGGCGGGAGAGTACTTC. Its protein is CASSYEAGEYF.